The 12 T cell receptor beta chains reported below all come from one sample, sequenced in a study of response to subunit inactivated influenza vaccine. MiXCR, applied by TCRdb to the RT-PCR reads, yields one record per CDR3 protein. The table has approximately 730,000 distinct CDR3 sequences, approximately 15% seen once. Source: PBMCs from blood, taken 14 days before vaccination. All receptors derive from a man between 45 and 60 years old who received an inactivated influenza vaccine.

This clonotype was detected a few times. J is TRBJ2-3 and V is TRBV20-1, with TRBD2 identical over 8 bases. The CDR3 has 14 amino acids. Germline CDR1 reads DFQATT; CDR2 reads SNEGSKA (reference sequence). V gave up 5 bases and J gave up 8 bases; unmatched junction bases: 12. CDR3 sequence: CSAALAGTDGTQYF. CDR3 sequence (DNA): TGCAGTGCTGCGCTAGCGGGCACAGATGGTACGCAGTATTTT.

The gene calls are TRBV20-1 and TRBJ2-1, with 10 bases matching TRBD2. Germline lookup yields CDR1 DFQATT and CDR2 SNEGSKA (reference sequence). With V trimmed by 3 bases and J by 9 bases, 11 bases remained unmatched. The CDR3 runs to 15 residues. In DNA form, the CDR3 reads TGCAGTGCTAGGGGGGCTAGCGGGAGTGGGGCTGAGCAGTTCTTC. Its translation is CSARGASGSGAEQFF.

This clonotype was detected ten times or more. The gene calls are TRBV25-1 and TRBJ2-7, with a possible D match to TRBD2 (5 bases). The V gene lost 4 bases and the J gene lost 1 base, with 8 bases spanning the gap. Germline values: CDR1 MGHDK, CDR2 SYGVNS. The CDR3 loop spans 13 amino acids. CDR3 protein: CASSVPGSYEQYF. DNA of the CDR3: TGTGCCAGCAGTGTTCCGGGGTCCTACGAGCAGTACTTC.

In DNA form, the CDR3 reads TGTGCCAGCAGCTTACGCCACACCACCGGGGAGCTGTTTTTT. It specifies CASSLRHTTGELFF. V usage is TRBV7-2 and J usage is TRBJ2-2; D remains unclear. The CDR3 length is 14 residues. With 2 bases removed from V and 4 bases from J, the gap between germline ends came to 8 bases. CDR1 SGHTA and CDR2 FQGNSA come from the germline V gene.

This CDR3 reads CASSRRRTPNTEAFF. CDR3 sequence (DNA): TGTGCCAGCAGCCGTAGGAGGACACCGAACACTGAAGCTTTCTTT. The chain carries TRBV12-3 or TRBV12-4 and TRBJ1-1, with D tentatively TRBD1 (5 bases). The length of the CDR3 is 15 residues. V lost 6 bases to trimming and J lost 1 base, with 15 bases between them.

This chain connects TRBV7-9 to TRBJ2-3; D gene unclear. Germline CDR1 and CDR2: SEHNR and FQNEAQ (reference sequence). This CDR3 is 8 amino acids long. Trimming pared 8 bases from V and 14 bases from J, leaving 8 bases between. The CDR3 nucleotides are TGTGCCAGCTCTATAATGTATTTT. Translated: CASSIMYF.

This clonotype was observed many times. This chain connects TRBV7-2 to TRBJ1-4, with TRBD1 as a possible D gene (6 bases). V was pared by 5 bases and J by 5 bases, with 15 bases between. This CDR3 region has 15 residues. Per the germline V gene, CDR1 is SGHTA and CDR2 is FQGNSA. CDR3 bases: TGTGCCAGCAGCCCAGGGGCGACTCCAAATGAAAAACTGTTTTTT. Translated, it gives CASSPGATPNEKLFF.

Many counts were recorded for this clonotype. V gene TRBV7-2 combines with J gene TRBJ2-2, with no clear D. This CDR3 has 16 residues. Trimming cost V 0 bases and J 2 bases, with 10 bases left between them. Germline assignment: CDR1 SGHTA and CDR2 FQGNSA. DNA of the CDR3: TGTGCCAGCAGCTTAGCGGGCCAAATCAACACCGGGGAGCTGTTTTTT. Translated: CASSLAGQINTGELFF.

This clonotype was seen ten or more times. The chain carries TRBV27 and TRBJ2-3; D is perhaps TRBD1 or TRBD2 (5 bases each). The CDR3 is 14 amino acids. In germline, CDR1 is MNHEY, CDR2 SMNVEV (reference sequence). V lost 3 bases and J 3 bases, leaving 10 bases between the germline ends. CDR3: CASSFRGGTDTQYF. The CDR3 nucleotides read TGTGCCAGCAGTTTTAGGGGCGGGACAGATACGCAGTATTTT.

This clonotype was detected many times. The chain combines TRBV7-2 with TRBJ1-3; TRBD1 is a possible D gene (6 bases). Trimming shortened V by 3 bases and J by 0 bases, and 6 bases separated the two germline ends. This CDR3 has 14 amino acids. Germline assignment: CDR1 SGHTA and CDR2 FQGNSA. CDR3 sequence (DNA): TGTGCCAGCAGCTTGGACAGCTCTGGAAACACCATATATTTT. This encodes CASSLDSSGNTIYF.

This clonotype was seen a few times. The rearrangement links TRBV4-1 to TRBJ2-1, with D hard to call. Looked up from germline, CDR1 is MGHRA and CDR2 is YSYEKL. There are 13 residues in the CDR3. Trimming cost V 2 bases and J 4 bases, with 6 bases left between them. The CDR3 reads CASSQFPYNEQFF. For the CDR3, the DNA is TGCGCCAGCAGCCAATTCCCATACAATGAGCAGTTCTTC.

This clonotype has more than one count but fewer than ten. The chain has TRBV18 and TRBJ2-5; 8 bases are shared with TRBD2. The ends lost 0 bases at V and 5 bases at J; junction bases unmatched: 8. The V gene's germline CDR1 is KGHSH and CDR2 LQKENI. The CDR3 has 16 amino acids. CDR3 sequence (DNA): TGTGCCAGCTCACCACCGTACGGGAGGGCCCGGGAGACCCAGTACTTC. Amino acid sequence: CASSPPYGRARETQYF. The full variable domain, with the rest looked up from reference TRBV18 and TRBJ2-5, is NAGVMQNPRHLVRRRGQEARLRCSPMKGHSHVYWYRQLPEEGLKFMVYLQKENIIDESGMPKERFSAEFPKEGPSILRIQQVVRGDSAAYFCASSPPYGRARETQYFGPGTRLLVL.